These 25 T cell receptor beta chains originate from one sample sequenced in a study of T-cell reconstitution after alpha-beta-depleted transplantation in children. This sample's TCRbeta library carried unique molecular identifier barcodes. Each CDR3 protein is one row after TCRdb ran MiXCR on the PCR reads. Seen here are fewer than 550,000 distinct CDR3 sequences, about an eighth observed once, and the top ten hold 11% to 15%. The sequencing here drew on PBMCs, mostly from graft donor cells, taken 180 days after TCRalphabeta/CD19-depleted stem cell transplant. Every receptor here comes from a female patient younger than 10 who had a stem cell transplant for aplastic anemia, so the T cells may come from the graft donor.

The chain links TRBV2 to TRBJ2-1, with TRBD2 identical over 9 bases. The length of the CDR3 is 18 residues. Unmatched junction bases numbered 22, after V lost 11 bases and J lost 5 bases. CDR1 SNHLY and CDR2 FYNNEI come from the germline V gene. The CDR3 coding sequence is TGTGCCCTCAGTTTTAACCTGGGAAGCGGGGGGACTCACAATGAGCAGTTCTTC. Encoded protein: CALSFNLGSGGTHNEQFF.

This clonotype was counted at least ten times. The CDR3 sequence is CASSPRQDNEQFF. DNA of the CDR3: TGTGCCAGCAGTCCCCGACAGGACAATGAGCAGTTCTTC. The J gene is TRBJ2-1, the V gene TRBV12-3 or TRBV12-4; possibly TRBD1 for D (6 bases). The CDR3 runs 13 residues. V gave up 5 bases and J gave up 5 bases, with 10 bases separating them.

With respect to this clonotype: Possible read error: a much larger clone is one base away. V and J are TRBV6-5 and TRBJ1-2; 8 bases are shared with TRBD1. CDR1 MNHEY and CDR2 SVGAGI come from the germline V gene. This CDR3 has 16 residues. This CDR3 reads CVSSYEPDRGFMGYTF. CDR3 nucleotide sequence: TGTGTCAGCAGTTACGAACCCGACAGGGGCTTTATGGGCTACACCTTC.

A few counts support this clonotype. The V gene is TRBV19, the J gene TRBJ1-2; TRBD1 aligns across 7 bases. CDR3 length: 20 amino acids. The germline gives CDR1 LNHDA, CDR2 SQIVND (reference sequence). V dropped 0 bases and J dropped 5; count of bases not matched to a gene: 21. CDR3 DNA: TGTGCCAGTAGTATAGATGGCCCCGGGACAGCGGACCTTCGACTATATGGCTACACCTTC. This encodes CASSIDGPGTADLRLYGYTF.

This clonotype showed up just a few times. This chain uses TRBV7-2 with TRBJ2-6; D ambiguous. The CDR3 is 15 amino acids. V shed 5 bases and J shed 3 bases, with 11 bases lying between them. CDR1 and CDR2 from the germline V gene are SGHTA and FQGNSA. The chain's CDR3 is CASSHFQNGANVLTF. The CDR3 DNA is TGTGCCAGCAGCCATTTCCAAAATGGGGCCAACGTCCTGACTTTC.

At least ten counts were recorded for this clonotype. This chain links TRBV5-1 with TRBJ2-3; D perhaps matches TRBD1 (6 bases). In germline, CDR1 is SGHRS, CDR2 YFSETQ. The CDR3 is 14 residues long. Trimming removed 4 bases at V and 1 base at J, with 10 bases between. The chain's CDR3 is CASSVDSRTDTQYF. The CDR3 DNA reads TGCGCCAGCAGCGTGGACAGTCGCACAGATACGCAGTATTTT. Together with reference TRBV5-1 and TRBJ2-3, the CDR3 gives the full variable domain: KAGVTQTPRYLIKTRGQQVTLSCSPISGHRSVSWYQQTPGQGLQFLFEYFSETQRNKGNFPGRFSGRQFSNSRSEMNVSTLELGDSALYLCASSVDSRTDTQYFGPGTRLTVL.

The sample holds a few counts of this clonotype. This chain connects TRBV20-1 to TRBJ2-1; D unresolved. Germline-derived CDR1 and CDR2 are DFQATT and SNEGSKA (reference sequence). CDR3 length: 11 amino acids. V lost 6 bases and J 4 bases, leaving 7 bases between the germline ends. The DNA for the CDR3 is TGCAGTGCCCAGGTTTACAATGAGCAGTTCTTC. Its protein is CSAQVYNEQFF.

The genes are TRBV20-1 and TRBJ2-6; D might be TRBD2 (5 bases). V shed 5 bases and J shed 1 base, with 18 bases lying between them. Germline CDR1 and CDR2: DFQATT and SNEGSKA (reference sequence). The length of the CDR3 is 17 residues. This CDR3 reads CSAPRRGYQSGANVLTF. The CDR3, as DNA: TGCAGTGCTCCCCGCCGGGGTTATCAATCTGGGGCCAACGTCCTGACTTTC.

This clonotype was observed many times. The CDR3: CASSGTSGTGELFF. Written as DNA, the CDR3 is TGTGCCAGCAGTGGGACTAGCGGCACCGGGGAGCTGTTTTTT. The rearrangement links TRBV2 to TRBJ2-2; 10 bases fit TRBD2. CDR3 size: 14 residues. Germline trimming cut 4 bases from V and 4 bases from J; bases unmatched to any gene: 0. Germline CDR1 reads SNHLY; CDR2 reads FYNNEI.

Ten or more counts support this clonotype. V and J are TRBV10-3 and TRBJ2-7; D is possibly TRBD1 (5 bases). Germline loops: CDR1 ENHRY, CDR2 SYGVKD. The CDR3 has 13 residues. Trimming stripped 3 bases from V and 7 bases from J, with 13 bases between. Here the CDR3 DNA reads TGTGCCATCAGTGACGGCGGCAGGGCTGAGCAGTACGTC. Translating gives CAISDGGRAEQYV.

This clonotype has a handful of counts. The J gene is TRBJ2-5, the V gene TRBV15, with 8 bases aligning to TRBD2. Germline CDR1 LNHNV, CDR2 YYDKDF (reference sequence). The V and J ends lost 0 bases and 4 bases, in that order; junction bases with no gene match: 7. The CDR3 consists of 16 residues. The CDR3 sequence: CATSRDLGTRGETQYF. As DNA, the CDR3 is TGTGCCACCAGCAGAGATTTGGGGACTAGAGGAGAGACCCAGTACTTC. The full variable domain, with the rest looked up from reference TRBV15 and TRBJ2-5, is DAMVIQNPRYQVTQFGKPVTLSCSQTLNHNVMYWYQQKSSQAPKLLFHYYDKDFNNEADTPDNFQSRRPNTSFCFLDIRSPGLGDTAMYLCATSRDLGTRGETQYFGPGTRLLVL.

The table lists this clonotype with a few counts. J is TRBJ1-1 and V is TRBV20-1; D uncertain. The V end lost 1 base, the J end lost 1 base, and 7 bases lay between the germline ends. Germline V lookup: CDR1 DFQATT, CDR2 SNEGSKA (reference sequence). The CDR3 covers 13 residues. CDR3 amino acids: CSARVGGNTEAFF. The CDR3 nucleotides are TGCAGTGCTAGAGTGGGAGGGAACACTGAAGCTTTCTTT.

This sequence joins TRBV29-1 and TRBJ1-1; D unclear. V was trimmed by 2 bases and J by 0 bases, leaving 16 bases between them. The CDR3 is made up of 16 amino acids. Looked up from germline, CDR1 is SQVTM and CDR2 is ANQGSEA. The DNA for the CDR3 is TGCAGCGTTGAATCCGAGCCATCTCGTATGAACACTGAAGCTTTCTTT. This codes for CSVESEPSRMNTEAFF.

This clonotype was found a few times. This chain links TRBV5-1 with TRBJ2-2; D could derive from TRBD1 or TRBD2 (5 bases each). Germline V gene sequence: CDR1 SGHRS, CDR2 YFSETQ. V shed 4 bases and J shed 3 bases, with 16 bases lying between them. CDR3 length: 16 amino acids. The CDR3 coding sequence is TGCGCCAGCAGCCTCGATGGGGCTAGCCACACCGGGGAGCTGTTTTTT. It yields the protein CASSLDGASHTGELFF.

This chain uses TRBV27 with TRBJ1-2; TRBD1 agrees at 9 bases. V trimming: 3 bases; J trimming: 5 bases; junction bases outside the gene matches: 10. The CDR3 contains 16 residues. The germline gives CDR1 MNHEY, CDR2 SMNVEV (reference sequence). CDR3: CASSFKGQGPGYGYTF. CDR3 coding DNA: TGTGCCAGCAGTTTTAAGGGACAGGGACCCGGGTATGGCTACACCTTC.

This clonotype was detected a few times. At one of its ends the junction is not consistent with the germline gene, which may arise from a read error. The rearrangement joins TRBV20-1 to TRBJ2-3; the match to TRBD2 covers 13 bases. Germline lookup yields CDR1 DFQATT and CDR2 SNEGSKA (reference sequence). This CDR3 comprises 12 residues. The DNA for the CDR3 is TGTCGGACTAGCGGGAGCGCAGATACGCAGTATTTT. It translates to CRTSGSADTQYF.

This chain joins TRBV20-1 and TRBJ2-7; perhaps D is TRBD1 or TRBD2 (5 bases each). The CDR3 spans 15 residues. Germline V CDR1 and CDR2: DFQATT, SNEGSKA (reference sequence). Here the CDR3 reads CSTTLGTADPSEQYF. For the CDR3, the DNA is TGCAGCACCACGCTCGGGACGGCGGATCCTTCCGAGCAGTACTTC.

This clonotype was detected only a few times. CDR3 nucleotide sequence: TGTGCCAGCAGCGTAACACCGGGACTAGCGGGAGGGAATGAGCAGTTCTTC. Its translation: CASSVTPGLAGGNEQFF. The rearrangement links TRBV9 to TRBJ2-1, with 16 bases that match TRBD2. The germline V gene has CDR1 SGDLS and CDR2 YYNGEE. This CDR3 comprises 17 residues. The ends lost 1 base at V and 7 bases at J; junction bases unmatched: 5.

The chain employs TRBV10-3 and TRBJ2-7; 11 bases match TRBD2. V was pared by 10 bases and J by 3 bases, with 5 bases of the junction left unmatched. Germline CDR1 and CDR2: ENHRY and SYGVKD. This CDR3 region has 13 residues. The chain's CDR3 is CATALAGDYEQYV. The DNA of the CDR3 is TGTGCCACCGCACTAGCGGGAGACTACGAGCAGTACGTC.

The table lists this clonotype with a few counts. The CDR3 reads CASSPGPGSYEQYV. CDR3 nucleotide sequence: TGTGCCAGCAGCCCAGGCCCGGGGAGCTACGAGCAGTACGTC. The V and J genes are TRBV13 and TRBJ2-7; weak D call: TRBD2 (5 bases). V lost 5 bases and J 3 bases, leaving 14 bases between the germline ends. The CDR3 sequence is 14 residues long. The germline V gene has CDR1 PRHDT and CDR2 FYEKMQ (reference sequence).

Only a few counts were recorded for this clonotype. The chain uses TRBV12-3 or TRBV12-4 and TRBJ2-1; D possibly uses TRBD1 or TRBD2 (5 bases each). The V and J ends lost 7 bases and 4 bases respectively, with 17 bases between them. The CDR3 sequence is 15 residues long. CDR3 in DNA: TGTGCCAGCAACCTGGACGGGGCTCTATACAATGAGCAGTTCTTC. Translation gives CASNLDGALYNEQFF.

This clonotype was seen ten or more times. The rearrangement uses TRBV29-1 and TRBJ2-7, with 10 bases that match TRBD2. This CDR3 spans 15 amino acids. Germline V gives CDR1 SQVTM, CDR2 ANQGSEA. After removal of 5 bases from V and 0 bases from J, the junction contained 7 bases not matched to a gene. CDR3 in DNA: TGCAGCGTTTCTAAGACTAGCGGGCTCTCCTACGAGCAGTACTTC. This codes for CSVSKTSGLSYEQYF.

The chain's CDR3 is CASSFGPGEQFF. CDR3 coding DNA: TGTGCCAGCAGTTTCGGACCCGGTGAGCAGTTCTTC. The V gene is TRBV12-3 or TRBV12-4, the J gene TRBJ2-1; the D is unclear. CDR3 length: 12 residues. Trimming stripped 3 bases from V and 9 bases from J, with 9 bases between.

In this sample, this clonotype turned up many times. The CDR3 reads CASSVRGSYGTDTQYF. In DNA, the CDR3 is TGTGCCAGCAGCGTAAGGGGCTCGTACGGCACAGATACGCAGTATTTT. The chain links TRBV9 to TRBJ2-3; maybe TRBD1 (5 bases). The V end was cut by 1 base, the J end by 1 base, with 13 bases between. Germline CDR1 SGDLS, CDR2 YYNGEE. The CDR3 covers 16 residues.

This clonotype was seen ten or more times. The chain carries TRBV4-3 and TRBJ2-1; the D is unclear. CDR3 length equals 14 residues. Trimming removed 1 base from V and 2 bases from J, with 6 bases in between. The germline V gene encodes CDR1 LGHNA and CDR2 YSLEER. CDR3 sequence (DNA): TGCGCCAGCAGCCAAGCACAGACCTACAATGAGCAGTTCTTC. Translated, it gives CASSQAQTYNEQFF.